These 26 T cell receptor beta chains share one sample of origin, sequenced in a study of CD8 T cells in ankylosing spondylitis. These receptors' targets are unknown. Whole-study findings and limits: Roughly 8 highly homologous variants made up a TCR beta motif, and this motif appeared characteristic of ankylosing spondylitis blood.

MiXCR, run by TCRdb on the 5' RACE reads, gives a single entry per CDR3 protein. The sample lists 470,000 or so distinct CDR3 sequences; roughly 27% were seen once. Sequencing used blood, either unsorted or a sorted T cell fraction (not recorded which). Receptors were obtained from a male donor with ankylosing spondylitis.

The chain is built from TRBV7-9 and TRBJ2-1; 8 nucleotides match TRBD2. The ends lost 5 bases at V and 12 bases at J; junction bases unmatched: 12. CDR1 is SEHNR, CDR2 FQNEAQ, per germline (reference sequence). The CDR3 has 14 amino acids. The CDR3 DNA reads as TGTGCCAGCAGCCATAGCGGGGAAAGAAGGGCGCAGTTCTTC. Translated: CASSHSGERRAQFF.

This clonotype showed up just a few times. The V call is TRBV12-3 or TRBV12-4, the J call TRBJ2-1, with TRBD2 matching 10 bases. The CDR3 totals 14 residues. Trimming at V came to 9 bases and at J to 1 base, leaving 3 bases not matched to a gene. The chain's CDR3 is CASLLAGSYNEQFF. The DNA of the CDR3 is TGTGCCAGTCTACTAGCGGGATCCTACAATGAGCAGTTCTTC.

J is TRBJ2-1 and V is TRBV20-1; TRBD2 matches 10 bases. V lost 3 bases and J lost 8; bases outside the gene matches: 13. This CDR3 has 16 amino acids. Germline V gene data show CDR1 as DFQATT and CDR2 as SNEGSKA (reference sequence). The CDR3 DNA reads TGCAGTGCTAGTTTTTCGCCTAGCGGGAGTAGACATGAGCAGTTCTTC. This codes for CSASFSPSGSRHEQFF.

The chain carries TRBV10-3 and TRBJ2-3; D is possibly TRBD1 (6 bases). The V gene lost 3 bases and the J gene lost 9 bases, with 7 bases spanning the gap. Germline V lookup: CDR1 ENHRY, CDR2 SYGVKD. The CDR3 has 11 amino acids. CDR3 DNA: TGTGCCATCAGTGACCAGGGGACGCAGTATTTT. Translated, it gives CAISDQGTQYF.

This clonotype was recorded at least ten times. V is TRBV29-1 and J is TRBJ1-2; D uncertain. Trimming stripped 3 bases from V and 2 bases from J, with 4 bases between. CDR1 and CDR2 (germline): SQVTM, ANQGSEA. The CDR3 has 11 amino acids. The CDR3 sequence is CSVDQNYGYTF. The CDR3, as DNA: TGCAGCGTTGACCAAAACTATGGCTACACCTTC.

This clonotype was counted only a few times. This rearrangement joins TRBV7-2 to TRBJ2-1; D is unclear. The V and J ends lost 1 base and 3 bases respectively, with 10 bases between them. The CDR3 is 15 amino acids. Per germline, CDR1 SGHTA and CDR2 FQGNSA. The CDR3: CASSLVLYNYNEQFF. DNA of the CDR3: TGTGCCAGCAGCTTAGTACTCTACAACTACAATGAGCAGTTCTTC.

CDR3 residues: CASSESRDRKNIQYF. CDR3 bases: TGTGCCAGCAGTGAATCCCGGGACAGAAAAAACATTCAGTACTTC. The chain recombines TRBV6-1 with TRBJ2-4; 7 bases align to TRBD1. With 2 bases clipped from V and 4 bases from J, the junction kept 5 bases outside the gene matches. The CDR3 is 15 residues long. Germline CDR1 is MNHNS and CDR2 is SASEGT.

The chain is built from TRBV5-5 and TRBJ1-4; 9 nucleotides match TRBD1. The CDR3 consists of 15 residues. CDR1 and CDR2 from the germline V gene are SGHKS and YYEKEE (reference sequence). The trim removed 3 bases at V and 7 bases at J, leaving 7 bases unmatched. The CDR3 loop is CASSSKVGQGEKLFF. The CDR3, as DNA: TGTGCCAGCAGCTCGAAGGTGGGACAGGGTGAAAAACTGTTTTTT.

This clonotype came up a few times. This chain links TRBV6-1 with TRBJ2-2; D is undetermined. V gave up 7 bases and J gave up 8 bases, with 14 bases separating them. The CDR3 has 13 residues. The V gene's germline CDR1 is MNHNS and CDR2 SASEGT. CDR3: CASTLDLAGELFF. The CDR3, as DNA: TGTGCCAGCACCCTTGACTTAGCTGGGGAGCTGTTTTTT.

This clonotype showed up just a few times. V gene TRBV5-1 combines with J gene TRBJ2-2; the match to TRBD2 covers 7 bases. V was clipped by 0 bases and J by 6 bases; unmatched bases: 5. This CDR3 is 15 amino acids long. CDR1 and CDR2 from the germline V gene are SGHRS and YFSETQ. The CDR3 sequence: CASSLDTSGAGELFF. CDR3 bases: TGCGCCAGCAGCTTGGACACAAGCGGGGCCGGGGAGCTGTTTTTT.

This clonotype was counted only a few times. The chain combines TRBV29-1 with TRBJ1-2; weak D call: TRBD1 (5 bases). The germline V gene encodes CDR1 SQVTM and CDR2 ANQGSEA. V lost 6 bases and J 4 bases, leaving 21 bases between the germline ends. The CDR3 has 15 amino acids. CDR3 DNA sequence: TGCAGCGTCTACTCCGAGGGAACAGGCTCCTATGGCTACACCTTC. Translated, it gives CSVYSEGTGSYGYTF.

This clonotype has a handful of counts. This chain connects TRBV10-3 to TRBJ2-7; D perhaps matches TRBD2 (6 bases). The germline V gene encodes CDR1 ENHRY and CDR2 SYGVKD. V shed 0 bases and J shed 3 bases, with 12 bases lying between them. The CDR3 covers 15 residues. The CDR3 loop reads CAISESSGHYYEQYV. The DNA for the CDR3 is TGTGCCATCAGTGAGTCCAGCGGGCACTACTACGAGCAGTACGTC.

CDR3: CSARAGLMNTEAFF. CDR3 DNA: TGCAGTGCTAGGGCGGGGTTGATGAACACTGAAGCTTTCTTT. This sequence joins TRBV20-1 and TRBJ1-1; no reliable D call. The CDR3 loop spans 14 amino acids. CDR1 and CDR2 from the germline V gene are DFQATT and SNEGSKA (reference sequence). Trimming shortened V by 3 bases and J by 0 bases, and 11 bases separated the two germline ends.

The CDR3: CSVEAAGLRETQYF. Here the CDR3 DNA reads TGCAGCGTTGAGGCGGCAGGTCTTCGTGAGACCCAGTACTTC. The chain uses TRBV29-1 and TRBJ2-5; D gene uncertain. Germline CDR1 reads SQVTM; CDR2 reads ANQGSEA. V dropped 3 bases and J dropped 5 bases, with 16 bases sitting between them. The CDR3 contains 14 residues.

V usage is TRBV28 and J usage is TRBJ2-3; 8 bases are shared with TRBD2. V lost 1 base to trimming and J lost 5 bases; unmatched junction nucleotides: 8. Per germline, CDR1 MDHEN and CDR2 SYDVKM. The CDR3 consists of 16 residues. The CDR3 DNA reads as TGTGCCAGCAGTTTATTGACGGGAGGGCCCAGAGATACGCAGTATTTT. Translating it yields CASSLLTGGPRDTQYF.

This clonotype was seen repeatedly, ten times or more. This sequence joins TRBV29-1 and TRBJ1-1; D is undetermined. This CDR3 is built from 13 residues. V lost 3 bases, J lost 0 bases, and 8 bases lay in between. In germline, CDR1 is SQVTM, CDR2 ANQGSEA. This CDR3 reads CSVDRNMNTEAFF. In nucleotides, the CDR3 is TGCAGCGTTGACAGAAACATGAACACTGAAGCTTTCTTT.

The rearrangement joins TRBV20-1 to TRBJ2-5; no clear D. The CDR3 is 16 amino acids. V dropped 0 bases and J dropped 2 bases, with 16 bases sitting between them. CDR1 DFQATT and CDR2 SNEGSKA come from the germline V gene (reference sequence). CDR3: CSARDPSSSGQETQYF. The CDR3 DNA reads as TGCAGTGCTAGAGATCCTTCGTCTTCTGGGCAAGAGACCCAGTACTTC.

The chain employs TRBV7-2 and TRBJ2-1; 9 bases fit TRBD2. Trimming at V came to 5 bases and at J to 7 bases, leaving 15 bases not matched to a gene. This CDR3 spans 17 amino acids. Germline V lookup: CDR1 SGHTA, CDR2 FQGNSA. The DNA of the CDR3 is TGTGCCAGCAGCCACTCTCCGTACCTAGCGGGAAATAATGAGCAGTTCTTC. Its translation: CASSHSPYLAGNNEQFF.

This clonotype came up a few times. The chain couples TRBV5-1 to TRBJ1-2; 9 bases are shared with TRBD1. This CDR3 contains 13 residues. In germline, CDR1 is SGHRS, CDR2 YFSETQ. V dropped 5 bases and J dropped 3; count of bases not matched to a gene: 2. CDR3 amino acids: CASRTGGDYGYTF. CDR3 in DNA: TGCGCCAGCAGGACAGGGGGTGACTATGGCTACACCTTC.

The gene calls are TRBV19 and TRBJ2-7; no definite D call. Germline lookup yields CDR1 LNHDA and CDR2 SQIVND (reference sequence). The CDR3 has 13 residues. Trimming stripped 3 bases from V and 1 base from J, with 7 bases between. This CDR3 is CASSIGSSYEQYF. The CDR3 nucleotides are TGTGCCAGTAGTATTGGCAGTTCCTACGAGCAGTACTTC.

In nucleotides, the CDR3 is TGCAGTGCTAGTTTTGCGCCGCAAGAGACCCAGTACTTC. Protein sequence: CSASFAPQETQYF. The rearrangement joins TRBV20-1 to TRBJ2-5, with D uncertain. Germline assignment: CDR1 DFQATT and CDR2 SNEGSKA (reference sequence). The ends were cut back, 3 bases at V and 2 bases at J, with 10 bases in the middle. This CDR3 contains 13 residues.

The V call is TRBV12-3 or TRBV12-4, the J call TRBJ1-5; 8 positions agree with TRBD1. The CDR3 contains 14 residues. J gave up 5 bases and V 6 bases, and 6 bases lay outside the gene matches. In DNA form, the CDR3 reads TGTGCCAGCAGCTGGGACAGGAAAGATCAGCCCCAGCATTTT. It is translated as CASSWDRKDQPQHF.

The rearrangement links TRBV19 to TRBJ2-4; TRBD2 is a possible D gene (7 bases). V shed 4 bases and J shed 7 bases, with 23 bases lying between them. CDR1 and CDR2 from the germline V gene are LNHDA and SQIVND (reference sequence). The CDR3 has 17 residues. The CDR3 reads CASSTTREGELVNIQYF. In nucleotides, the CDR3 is TGTGCCAGTAGTACGACCAGGGAGGGGGAGTTAGTCAACATTCAGTACTTC.

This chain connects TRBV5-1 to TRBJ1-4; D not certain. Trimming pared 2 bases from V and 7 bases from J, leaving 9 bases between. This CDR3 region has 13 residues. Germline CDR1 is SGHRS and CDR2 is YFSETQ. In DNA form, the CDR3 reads TGCGCCAGCAGCTTTGGGTACGGTGAAAAACTGTTTTTT. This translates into CASSFGYGEKLFF.

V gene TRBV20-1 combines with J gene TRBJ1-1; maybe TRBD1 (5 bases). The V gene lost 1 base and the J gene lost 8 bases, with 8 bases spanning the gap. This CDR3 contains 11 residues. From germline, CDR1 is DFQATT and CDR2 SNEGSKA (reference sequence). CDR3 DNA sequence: TGCAGTGCTAGAGTTACAGGAGAAGCTTTCTTT. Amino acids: CSARVTGEAFF.

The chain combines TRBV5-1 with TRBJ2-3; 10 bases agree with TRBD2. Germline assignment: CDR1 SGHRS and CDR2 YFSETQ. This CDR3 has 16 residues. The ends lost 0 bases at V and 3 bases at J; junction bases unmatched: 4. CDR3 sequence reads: CASSLVSSGSTDTQYF. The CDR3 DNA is TGCGCCAGCAGCTTGGTCTCTAGCGGGAGTACAGATACGCAGTATTTT.